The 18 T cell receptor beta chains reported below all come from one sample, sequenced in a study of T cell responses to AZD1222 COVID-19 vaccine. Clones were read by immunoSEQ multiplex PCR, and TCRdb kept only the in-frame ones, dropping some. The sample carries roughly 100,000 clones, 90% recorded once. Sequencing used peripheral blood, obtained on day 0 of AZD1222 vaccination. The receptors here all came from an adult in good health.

The CDR3, as DNA: TGTGCCAGCAGCCAAGCCACAGGGGGCGGCTACACCTTC. Protein sequence: CASSQATGGGYTF. The rearrangement links TRBV3-1 (or the pseudogene TRBV3-2) to TRBJ1-2, with TRBD1 matching 9 bases. Trimming cost V 1 base and J 8 bases; bases outside gene matches: 2. This CDR3 spans 13 amino acids. CDR1 and CDR2 (germline): LGHDT, YNNKEL (reference sequence).

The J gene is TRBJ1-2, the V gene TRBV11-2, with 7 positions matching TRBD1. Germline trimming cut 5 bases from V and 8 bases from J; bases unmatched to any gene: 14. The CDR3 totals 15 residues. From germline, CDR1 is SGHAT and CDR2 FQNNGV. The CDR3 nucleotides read TGTGCCAGCAGCGCCCGACAGGGAAATTCAGGGGGCTACACCTTC. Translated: CASSARQGNSGGYTF.

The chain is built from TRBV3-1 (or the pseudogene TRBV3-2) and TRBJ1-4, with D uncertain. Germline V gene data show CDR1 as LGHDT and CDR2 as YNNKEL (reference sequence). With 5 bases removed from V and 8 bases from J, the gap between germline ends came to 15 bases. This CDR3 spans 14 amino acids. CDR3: CASSSRRDGEKLFF. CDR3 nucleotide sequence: TGTGCCAGCAGCTCGCGAAGGGATGGGGAAAAACTGTTTTTT.

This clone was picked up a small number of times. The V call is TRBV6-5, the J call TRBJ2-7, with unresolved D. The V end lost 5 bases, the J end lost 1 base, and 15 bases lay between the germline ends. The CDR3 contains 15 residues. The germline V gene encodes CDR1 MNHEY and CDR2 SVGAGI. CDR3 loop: CASSMWGLGSYEQYF. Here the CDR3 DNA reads TGTGCCAGCAGTATGTGGGGTTTAGGATCCTACGAGCAGTACTTC.

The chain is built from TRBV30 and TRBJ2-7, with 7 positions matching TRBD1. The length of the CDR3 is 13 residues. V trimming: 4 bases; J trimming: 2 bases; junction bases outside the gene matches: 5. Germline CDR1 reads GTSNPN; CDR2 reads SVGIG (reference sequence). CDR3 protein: CAWNDRAAYEQYF. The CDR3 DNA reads TGTGCCTGGAACGACAGGGCCGCCTACGAGCAGTACTTC.

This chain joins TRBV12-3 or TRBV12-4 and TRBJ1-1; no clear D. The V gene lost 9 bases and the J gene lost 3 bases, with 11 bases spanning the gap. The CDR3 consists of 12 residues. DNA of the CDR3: TGTGCCAGTAAAGGGCAGGACACTGAAGCTTTCTTT. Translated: CASKGQDTEAFF.

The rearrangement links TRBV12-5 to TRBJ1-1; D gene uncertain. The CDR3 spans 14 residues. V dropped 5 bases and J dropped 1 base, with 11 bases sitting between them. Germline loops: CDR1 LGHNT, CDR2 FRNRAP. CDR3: CASGRGLRNTEAFF. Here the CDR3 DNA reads TGTGCTAGTGGTCGCGGACTGAGGAACACTGAAGCTTTCTTT.

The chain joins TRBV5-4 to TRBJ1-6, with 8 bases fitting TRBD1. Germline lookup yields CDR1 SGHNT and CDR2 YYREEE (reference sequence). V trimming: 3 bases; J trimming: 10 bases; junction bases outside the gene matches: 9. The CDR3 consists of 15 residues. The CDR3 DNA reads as TGTGCCAGCAGCTCAGGACAGGGCTCGGGGTCACCCCTCCACTTT. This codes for CASSSGQGSGSPLHF.

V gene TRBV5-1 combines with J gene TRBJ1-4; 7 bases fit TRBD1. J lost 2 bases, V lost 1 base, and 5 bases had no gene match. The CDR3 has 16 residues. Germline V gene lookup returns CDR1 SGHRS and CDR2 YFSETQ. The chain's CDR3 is CASSLTGDSTNEKLFF. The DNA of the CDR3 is TGCGCCAGCAGCTTGACAGGGGATTCCACTAATGAAAAACTGTTTTTT.

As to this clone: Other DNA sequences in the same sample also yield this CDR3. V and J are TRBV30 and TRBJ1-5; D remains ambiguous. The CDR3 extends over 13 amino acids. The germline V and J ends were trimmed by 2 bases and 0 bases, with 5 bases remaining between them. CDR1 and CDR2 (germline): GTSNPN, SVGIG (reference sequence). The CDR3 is CAWSLDSNQPQHF. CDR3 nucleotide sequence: TGTGCCTGGAGTCTTGATAGCAATCAGCCCCAGCATTTT.

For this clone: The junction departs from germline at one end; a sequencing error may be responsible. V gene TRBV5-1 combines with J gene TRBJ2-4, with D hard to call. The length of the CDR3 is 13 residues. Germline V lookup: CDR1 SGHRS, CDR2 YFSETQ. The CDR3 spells CASSYDQGLPANF. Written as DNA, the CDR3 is TGCGCCAGCAGCTACGATCAAGGCCTTCCGGCGAACTTC.

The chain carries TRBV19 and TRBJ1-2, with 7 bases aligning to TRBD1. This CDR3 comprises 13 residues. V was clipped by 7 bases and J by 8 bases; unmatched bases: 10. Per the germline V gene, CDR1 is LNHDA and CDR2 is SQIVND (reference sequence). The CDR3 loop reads CASKEGATKGYTF. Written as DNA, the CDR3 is TGTGCCAGTAAGGAGGGGGCGACGAAGGGCTACACCTTC.

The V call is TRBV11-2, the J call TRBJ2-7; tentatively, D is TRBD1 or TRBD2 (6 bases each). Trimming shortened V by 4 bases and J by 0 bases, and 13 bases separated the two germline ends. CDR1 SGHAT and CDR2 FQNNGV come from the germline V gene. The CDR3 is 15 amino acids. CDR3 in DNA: TGTGCCAGCAGCTCCCTCGGGGGCGTCTCCTACGAGCAGTACTTC. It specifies CASSSLGGVSYEQYF.

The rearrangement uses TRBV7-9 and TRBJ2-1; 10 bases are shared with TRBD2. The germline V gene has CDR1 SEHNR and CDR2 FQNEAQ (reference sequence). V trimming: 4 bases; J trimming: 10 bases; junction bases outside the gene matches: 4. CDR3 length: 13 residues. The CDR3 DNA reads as TGTGCCAGCAGCTCAGCGGGAGGGAACGAGCAGTTCTTC. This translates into CASSSAGGNEQFF.

The CDR3 loop is CASSRTGEMWYNEQFF. The CDR3 nucleotides read TGTGCCAGCTCAAGGACAGGGGAGATGTGGTACAATGAGCAGTTCTTC. This sequence joins TRBV18 and TRBJ2-1; 9 nucleotides align to TRBD1. Germline CDR1 is KGHSH and CDR2 is LQKENI. This CDR3 is built from 16 residues. V shed 5 bases, J shed 4 bases, and the junction held 9 bases outside the gene matches.

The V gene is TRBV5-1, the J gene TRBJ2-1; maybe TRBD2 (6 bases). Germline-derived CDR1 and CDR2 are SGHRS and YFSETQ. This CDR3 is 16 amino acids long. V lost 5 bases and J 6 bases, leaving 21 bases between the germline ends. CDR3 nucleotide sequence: TGCGCCAGCAGTTACCTTACTAGCTCGCGCGGCAATGAGCAGTTCTTC. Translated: CASSYLTSSRGNEQFF.

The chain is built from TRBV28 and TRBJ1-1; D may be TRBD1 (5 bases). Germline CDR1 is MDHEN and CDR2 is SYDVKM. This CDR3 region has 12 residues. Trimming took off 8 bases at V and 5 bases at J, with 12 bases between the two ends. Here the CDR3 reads CASGRGGTEAFF. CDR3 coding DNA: TGTGCCAGCGGAAGGGGTGGAACTGAAGCTTTCTTT.

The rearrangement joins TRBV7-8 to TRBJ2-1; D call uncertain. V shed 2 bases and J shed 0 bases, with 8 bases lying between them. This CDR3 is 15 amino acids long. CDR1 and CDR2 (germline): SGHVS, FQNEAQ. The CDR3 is CASSLRHSSYNEQFF. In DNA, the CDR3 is TGTGCCAGCAGCTTAAGACACAGCTCCTACAATGAGCAGTTCTTC.